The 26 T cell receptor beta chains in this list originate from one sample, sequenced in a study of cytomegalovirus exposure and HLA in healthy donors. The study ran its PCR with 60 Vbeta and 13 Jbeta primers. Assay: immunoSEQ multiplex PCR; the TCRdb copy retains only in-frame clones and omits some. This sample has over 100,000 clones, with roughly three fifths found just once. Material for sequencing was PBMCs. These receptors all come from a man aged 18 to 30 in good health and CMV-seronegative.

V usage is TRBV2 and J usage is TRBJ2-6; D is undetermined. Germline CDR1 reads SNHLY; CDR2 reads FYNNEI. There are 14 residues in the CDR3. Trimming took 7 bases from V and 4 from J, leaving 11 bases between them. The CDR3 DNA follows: TGTGCCAGCACTGGCTCCCCCGGGGCCAACGTCCTGACTTTC. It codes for CASTGSPGANVLTF.

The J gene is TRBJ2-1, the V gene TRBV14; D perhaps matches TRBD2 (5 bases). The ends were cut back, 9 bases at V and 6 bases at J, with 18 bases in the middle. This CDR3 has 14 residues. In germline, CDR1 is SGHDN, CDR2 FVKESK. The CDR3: CARGSAGEGNEQFF. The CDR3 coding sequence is TGTGCCAGAGGCTCTGCGGGCGAGGGCAATGAGCAGTTCTTC.

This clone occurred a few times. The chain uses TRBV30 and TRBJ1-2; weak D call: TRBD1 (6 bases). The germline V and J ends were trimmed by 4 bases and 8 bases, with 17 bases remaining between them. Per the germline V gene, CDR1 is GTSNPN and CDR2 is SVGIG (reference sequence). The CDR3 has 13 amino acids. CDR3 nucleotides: TGTGCCTGGAATTCGGGCAGGGGTGGAGGCTACACCTTC. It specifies CAWNSGRGGGYTF.

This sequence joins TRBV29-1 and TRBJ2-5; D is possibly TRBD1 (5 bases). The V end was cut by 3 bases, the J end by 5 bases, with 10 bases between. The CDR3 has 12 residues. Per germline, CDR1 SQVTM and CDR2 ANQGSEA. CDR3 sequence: CSVEQGWETQYF. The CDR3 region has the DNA TGCAGCGTTGAGCAGGGCTGGGAGACCCAGTACTTC.

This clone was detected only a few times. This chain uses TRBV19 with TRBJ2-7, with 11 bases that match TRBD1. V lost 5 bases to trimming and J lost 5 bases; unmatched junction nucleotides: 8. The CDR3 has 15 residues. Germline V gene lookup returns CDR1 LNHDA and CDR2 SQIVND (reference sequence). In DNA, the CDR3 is TGTGCCAGTAGTTCGATAGCGGGACAGGGGGACGAGCAGTACTTC. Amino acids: CASSSIAGQGDEQYF.

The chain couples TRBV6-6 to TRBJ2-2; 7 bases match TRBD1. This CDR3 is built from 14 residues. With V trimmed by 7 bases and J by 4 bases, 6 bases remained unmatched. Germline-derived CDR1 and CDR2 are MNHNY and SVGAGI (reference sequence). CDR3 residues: CASTGQGVTGELFF. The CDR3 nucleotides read TGTGCCAGCACAGGGCAGGGGGTCACCGGGGAGCTGTTTTTT.

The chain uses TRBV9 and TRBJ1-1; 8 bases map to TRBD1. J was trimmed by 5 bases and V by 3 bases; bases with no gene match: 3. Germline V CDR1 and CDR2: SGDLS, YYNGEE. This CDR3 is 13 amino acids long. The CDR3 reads CASSDRGLTEAFF. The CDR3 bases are TGTGCCAGCAGCGACAGGGGGTTGACTGAAGCTTTCTTT.

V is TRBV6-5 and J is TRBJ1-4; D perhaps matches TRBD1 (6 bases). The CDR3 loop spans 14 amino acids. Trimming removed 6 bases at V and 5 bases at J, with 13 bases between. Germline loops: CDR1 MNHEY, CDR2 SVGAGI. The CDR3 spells CASSPRGENEKLFF. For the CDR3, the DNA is TGTGCCAGCAGCCCCAGGGGTGAGAATGAAAAACTGTTTTTT.

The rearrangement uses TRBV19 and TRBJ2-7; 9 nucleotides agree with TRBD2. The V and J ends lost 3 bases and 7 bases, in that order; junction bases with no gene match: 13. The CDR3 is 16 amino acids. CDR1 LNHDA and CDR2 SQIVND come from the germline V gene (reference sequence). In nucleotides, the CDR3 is TGTGCCAGTAGTATCCCCCGGGGTAGCGGGAGAGAAGAGCAGTACTTC. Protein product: CASSIPRGSGREEQYF.

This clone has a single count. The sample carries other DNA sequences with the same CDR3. CDR3 loop: CAIGTSGRDEQFF. The CDR3, as DNA: TGTGCCATCGGGACTAGCGGGAGGGATGAGCAGTTCTTC. The chain links TRBV10-3 to TRBJ2-1; TRBD2 aligns across 16 bases. V shed 8 bases, J shed 8 bases, and the junction held 0 bases outside the gene matches. The CDR3 is made up of 13 amino acids. Germline CDR1 and CDR2: ENHRY and SYGVKD.

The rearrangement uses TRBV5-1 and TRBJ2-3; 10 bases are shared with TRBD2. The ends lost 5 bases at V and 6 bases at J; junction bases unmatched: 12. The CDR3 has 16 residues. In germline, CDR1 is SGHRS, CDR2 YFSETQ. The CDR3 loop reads CASRGESGRATDTQYF. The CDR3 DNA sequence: TGCGCCAGCAGGGGGGAGAGCGGGAGGGCCACGGATACGCAGTATTTT.

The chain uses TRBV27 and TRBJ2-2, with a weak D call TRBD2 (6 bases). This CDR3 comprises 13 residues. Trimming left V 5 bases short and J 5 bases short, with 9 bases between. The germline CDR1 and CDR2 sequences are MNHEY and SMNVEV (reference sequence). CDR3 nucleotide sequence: TGTGCCAGCAGTCATGGGGGGACCGGGGAGCTGTTTTTT. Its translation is CASSHGGTGELFF.

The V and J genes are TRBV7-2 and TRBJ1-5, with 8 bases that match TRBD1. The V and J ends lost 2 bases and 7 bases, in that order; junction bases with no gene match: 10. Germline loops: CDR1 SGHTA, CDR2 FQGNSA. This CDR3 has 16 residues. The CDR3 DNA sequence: TGTGCCAGCAGCTTAACCCGGACAGGGATGGGCCAGCCCCAGCATTTT. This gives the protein CASSLTRTGMGQPQHF.

The CDR3 sequence: CASSPGLAGHTDTQYF. The CDR3 DNA reads TGTGCCAGCAGCCCTGGACTAGCGGGGCACACAGATACGCAGTATTTT. The chain uses TRBV7-2 and TRBJ2-3, with TRBD2 matching over 12 bases. This CDR3 comprises 16 residues. CDR1 is SGHTA and CDR2 is FQGNSA in the germline V gene. Germline trimming cut 5 bases from V and 2 bases from J; bases unmatched to any gene: 5. The complete variable domain, with remaining parts taken from reference TRBV7-2 and TRBJ2-3, reads GAGVSQSPSNKVTEKGKDVELRCDPISGHTALYWYRQSLGQGLEFLIYFQGNSAPDKSGLPSDRFSAERTGGSVSTLTIQRTQQEDSAVYLCASSPGLAGHTDTQYFGPGTRLTVL.

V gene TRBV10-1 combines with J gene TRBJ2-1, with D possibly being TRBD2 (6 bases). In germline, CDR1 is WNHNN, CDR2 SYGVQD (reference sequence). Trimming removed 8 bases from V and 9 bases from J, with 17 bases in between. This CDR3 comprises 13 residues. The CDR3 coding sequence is TGCGCCAGCGGGGGACCACTGCGGGGTGAGCAGTTCTTC. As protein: CASGGPLRGEQFF.

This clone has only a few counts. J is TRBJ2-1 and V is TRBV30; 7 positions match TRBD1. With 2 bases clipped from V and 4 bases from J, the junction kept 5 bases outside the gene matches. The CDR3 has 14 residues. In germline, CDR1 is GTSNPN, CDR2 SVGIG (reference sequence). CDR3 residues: CAWSRLTGYNEQFF. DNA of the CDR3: TGTGCCTGGAGTAGGTTGACAGGGTACAATGAGCAGTTCTTC.

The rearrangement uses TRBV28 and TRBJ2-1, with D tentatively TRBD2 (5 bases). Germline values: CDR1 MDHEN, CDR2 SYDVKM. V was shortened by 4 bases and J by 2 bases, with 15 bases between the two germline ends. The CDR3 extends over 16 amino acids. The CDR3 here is CASSSHPDSPYNEQFF. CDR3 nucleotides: TGTGCCAGCAGTTCCCACCCGGACTCCCCCTACAATGAGCAGTTCTTC.

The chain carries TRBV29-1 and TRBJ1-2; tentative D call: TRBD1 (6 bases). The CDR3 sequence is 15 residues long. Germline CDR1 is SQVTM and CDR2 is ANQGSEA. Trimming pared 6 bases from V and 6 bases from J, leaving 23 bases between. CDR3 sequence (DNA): TGCAGCGTACAGGGCCTAACGCAGGGAGGGGATGGCTACACCTTC. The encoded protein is CSVQGLTQGGDGYTF.

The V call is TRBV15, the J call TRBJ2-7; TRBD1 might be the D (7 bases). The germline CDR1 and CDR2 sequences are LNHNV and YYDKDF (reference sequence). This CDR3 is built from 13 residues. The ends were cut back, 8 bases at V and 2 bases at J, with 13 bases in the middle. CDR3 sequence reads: CATRTGGTYEQYF. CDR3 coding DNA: TGTGCCACCCGGACAGGAGGGACCTACGAGCAGTACTTC.

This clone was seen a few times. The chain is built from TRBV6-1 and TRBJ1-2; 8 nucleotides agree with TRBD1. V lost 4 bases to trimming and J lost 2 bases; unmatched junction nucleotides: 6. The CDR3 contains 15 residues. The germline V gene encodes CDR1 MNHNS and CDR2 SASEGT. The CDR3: CASSVGGQGNYGYTF. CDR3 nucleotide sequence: TGTGCCAGCAGTGTTGGAGGACAGGGCAACTATGGCTACACCTTC.

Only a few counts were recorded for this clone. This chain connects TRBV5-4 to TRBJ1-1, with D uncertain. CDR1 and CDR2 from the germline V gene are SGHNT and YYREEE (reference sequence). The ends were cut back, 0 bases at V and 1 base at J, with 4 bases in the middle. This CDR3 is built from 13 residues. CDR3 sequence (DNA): TGTGCCAGCAGCTTGGCAGGGAACACTGAAGCTTTCTTT. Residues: CASSLAGNTEAFF.

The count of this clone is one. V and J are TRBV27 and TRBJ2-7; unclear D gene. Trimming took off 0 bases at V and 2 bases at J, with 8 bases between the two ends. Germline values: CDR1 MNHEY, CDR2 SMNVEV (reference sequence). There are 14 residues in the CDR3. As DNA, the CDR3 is TGTGCCAGCAGTTTATCGTTGGGCCCCTACGAGCAGTACTTC. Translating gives CASSLSLGPYEQYF.

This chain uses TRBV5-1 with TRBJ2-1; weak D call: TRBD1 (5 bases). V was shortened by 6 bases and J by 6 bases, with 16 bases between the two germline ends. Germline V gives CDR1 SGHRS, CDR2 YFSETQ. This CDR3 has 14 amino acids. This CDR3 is CASKLSPGFNEQFF. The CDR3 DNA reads TGCGCCAGCAAACTCTCCCCAGGGTTCAATGAGCAGTTCTTC.

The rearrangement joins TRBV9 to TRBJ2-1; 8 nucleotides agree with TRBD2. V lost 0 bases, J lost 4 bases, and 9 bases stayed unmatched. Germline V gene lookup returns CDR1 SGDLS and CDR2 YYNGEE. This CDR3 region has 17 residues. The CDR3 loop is CASSVEGGRPLYNEQFF. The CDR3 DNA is TGTGCCAGCAGCGTAGAAGGCGGGAGGCCCCTATACAATGAGCAGTTCTTC.

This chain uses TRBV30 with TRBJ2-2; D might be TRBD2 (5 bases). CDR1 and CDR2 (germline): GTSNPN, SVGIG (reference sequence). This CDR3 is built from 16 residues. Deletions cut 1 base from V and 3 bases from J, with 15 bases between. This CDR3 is CAWSGLSAGYTGELFF. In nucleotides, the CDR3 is TGTGCCTGGAGTGGCCTCTCGGCGGGTTACACCGGGGAGCTGTTTTTT.

This chain's CDR3 is CSGGQRSSYNEQFF. The DNA of the CDR3 is TGCAGCGGCGGACAACGGAGCTCCTACAATGAGCAGTTCTTC. This chain connects TRBV29-1 to TRBJ2-1; D possibly corresponds to TRBD1 (5 bases). Deletions cut 7 bases from V and 0 bases from J, with 13 bases between. Per germline, CDR1 SQVTM and CDR2 ANQGSEA. The CDR3 sequence is 14 residues long.